The 26 T cell receptor beta chains given below trace back to one sample, sequenced in a study of shared clonotypes between healthy human individuals. TCRdb's copy holds only in-frame clones and misses some; the assay was immunoSEQ multiplex PCR. The sample carries over 2 million clones, approximately 94% recorded once. As defined, naive CD8 cells were CD45RO-negative and positively selected for CCR7, with terminally differentiated effector memory CD45RA+ cells excluded. Sequencing input: naive CD8+ T cells sorted from blood. These receptors came from a man aged 18 to 30 in good health.

The chain carries TRBV4-3 and TRBJ2-7, with a weak D call TRBD2 (6 bases). CDR3 size: 15 residues. Trimming took 1 base from V and 6 from J, leaving 16 bases between them. Germline assignment: CDR1 LGHNA and CDR2 YSLEER. CDR3 sequence reads: CASSQVPGSESEQYF. CDR3 nucleotide sequence: TGCGCCAGCAGCCAAGTGCCCGGGAGTGAATCCGAGCAGTACTTC.

This chain connects TRBV5-1 to TRBJ2-7; 10 bases fit TRBD1. Per the germline V gene, CDR1 is SGHRS and CDR2 is YFSETQ. This CDR3 comprises 14 residues. J gave up 5 bases and V 2 bases, and 4 bases lay outside the gene matches. CDR3 in DNA: TGCGCCAGCAGCTTTTGGGACAGGGGTGACGAGCAGTACTTC. It is translated as CASSFWDRGDEQYF.

V and J are TRBV13 and TRBJ2-2; 16 bases fit TRBD2. CDR3 length: 16 amino acids. Germline assignment: CDR1 PRHDT and CDR2 FYEKMQ (reference sequence). V dropped 5 bases and J dropped 6; count of bases not matched to a gene: 3. The CDR3 protein is CASSTGLAGGPGELFF. The CDR3 region has the DNA TGTGCCAGCAGCACGGGACTAGCGGGAGGGCCCGGGGAGCTGTTTTTT.

The chain couples TRBV6-5 to TRBJ2-3; TRBD1 matches 7 bases. CDR3 length: 15 amino acids. J lost 5 bases, V lost 3 bases, and 8 bases had no gene match. Per the germline V gene, CDR1 is MNHEY and CDR2 is SVGAGI. CDR3 sequence reads: CASSYTGSGGDTQYF. The DNA of the CDR3 is TGTGCCAGCAGTTATACCGGGTCAGGGGGAGATACGCAGTATTTT.

The chain recombines TRBV7-2 with TRBJ2-3; D call uncertain. Trimming removed 2 bases at V and 6 bases at J, with 9 bases between. The CDR3 runs to 13 residues. Germline V gene lookup returns CDR1 SGHTA and CDR2 FQGNSA. In nucleotides, the CDR3 is TGTGCCAGCAGCTTAATAACAGCCGATACGCAGTATTTT. Translated: CASSLITADTQYF. Filled out from reference TRBV7-2 and TRBJ2-3, the complete variable domain reads GAGVSQSPSNKVTEKGKDVELRCDPISGHTALYWYRQSLGQGLEFLIYFQGNSAPDKSGLPSDRFSAERTGGSVSTLTIQRTQQEDSAVYLCASSLITADTQYFGPGTRLTVL.

J is TRBJ1-4 and V is TRBV9, with 9 bases fitting TRBD1. The V gene end was trimmed by 3 bases and the J gene end by 5 bases; junction bases not matched to a gene: 5. This CDR3 region has 15 residues. Germline values: CDR1 SGDLS, CDR2 YYNGEE. CDR3 nucleotide sequence: TGTGCCAGCAGCGCAGGACAGGGGACGAATGAAAAACTGTTTTTT. Translation: CASSAGQGTNEKLFF.

The rearrangement links TRBV6-6 to TRBJ1-4, with TRBD1 identical over 10 bases. Germline loops: CDR1 MNHNY, CDR2 SVGAGI (reference sequence). The junction had 7 bases not matched to a gene; V was cut back by 5 bases and J by 7 bases. The CDR3 covers 15 residues. This CDR3 is CASSRQGARSEKLFF. CDR3 sequence (DNA): TGTGCCAGCAGTCGACAGGGGGCGCGTAGTGAAAAACTGTTTTTT.

A single count supports this clone. V gene TRBV10-3 combines with J gene TRBJ2-3; 13 bases map to TRBD2. The CDR3 runs 18 residues. The ends lost 0 bases at V and 2 bases at J; junction bases unmatched: 5. CDR1 is ENHRY, CDR2 SYGVKD, per germline. The CDR3 region has the DNA TGTGCCATCAGTGAGTCGGAGGGGACTAGCGGGATCACAGATACGCAGTATTTT. It encodes CAISESEGTSGITDTQYF.

The J gene is TRBJ1-1, the V gene TRBV7-3; a possible D gene is TRBD1 (5 bases). Trimming pared 5 bases from V and 6 bases from J, leaving 16 bases between. The germline CDR1 and CDR2 sequences are SGHTA and FQGTGA. This CDR3 is built from 14 residues. The CDR3: CASSPIGGTSEAFF. CDR3 DNA: TGTGCCAGCAGCCCTATCGGGGGGACCTCTGAAGCTTTCTTT.

The chain combines TRBV4-1 with TRBJ2-5, with 7 nucleotides matching TRBD1. Germline assignment: CDR1 MGHRA and CDR2 YSYEKL. V lost 6 bases and J lost 4; bases outside the gene matches: 5. The length of the CDR3 is 13 residues. The CDR3 loop is CASRQGQRETQYF. DNA of the CDR3: TGCGCCAGCAGACAGGGGCAGCGAGAGACCCAGTACTTC.

V usage is TRBV6-1 and J usage is TRBJ2-7; no firm D call. CDR1 and CDR2 from the germline V gene are MNHNS and SASEGT. Trimming cost V 0 bases and J 5 bases, with 17 bases left between them. The CDR3 has 16 residues. CDR3 protein: CASSEARVEVAHEQYF. As DNA, the CDR3 is TGTGCCAGCAGTGAAGCTAGGGTGGAAGTTGCCCACGAGCAGTACTTC.

This clone is a singleton in its sample. The V and J genes are TRBV7-8 and TRBJ1-3, with D uncertain. Germline values: CDR1 SGHVS, CDR2 FQNEAQ. CDR3 length: 12 amino acids. Trimming left V 1 base short and J 8 bases short, with 6 bases between. This CDR3 reads CASSLVLDTIYF. The CDR3 bases are TGTGCCAGCAGCTTAGTCCTGGACACCATATATTTT. Looking up the rest from reference TRBV7-8 and TRBJ1-3 gives the full variable domain: GAGVSQSPRYKVAKRGQDVALRCDPISGHVSLFWYQQALGQGPEFLTYFQNEAQLDKSGLPSDRFFAERPEGSVSTLKIQRTQQEDSAVYLCASSLVLDTIYFGEGSWLTVV.

The rearrangement uses TRBV27 and TRBJ2-5; 10 bases map to TRBD1. V lost 6 bases, J lost 2 bases, and 6 bases stayed unmatched. The CDR3 consists of 15 residues. CDR1 is MNHEY, CDR2 SMNVEV, per germline (reference sequence). The CDR3 DNA reads TGTGCCAGCAGCTGGGACAGGGGTATACAAGAGACCCAGTACTTC. It specifies CASSWDRGIQETQYF.

The gene calls are TRBV5-4 and TRBJ2-1; 11 nucleotides agree with TRBD2. Losses at the gene ends were 4 bases for V and 5 bases for J; bases not matched to a gene: 8. The germline V gene has CDR1 SGHNT and CDR2 YYREEE (reference sequence). This CDR3 region has 16 residues. CDR3 region: CASSRQLAGVDNEQFF. DNA for the CDR3: TGTGCCAGCAGCCGACAACTAGCGGGAGTAGACAATGAGCAGTTCTTC. Supplemented by reference TRBV5-4 and TRBJ2-1, the full variable domain reads ETGVTQSPTHLIKTRGQQVTLRCSSQSGHNTVSWYQQALGQGPQFIFQYYREEENGRGNFPPRFSGLQFPNYSSELNVNALELDDSALYLCASSRQLAGVDNEQFFGPGTRLTVL.

The chain is built from TRBV7-9 and TRBJ2-1; 14 nucleotides match TRBD2. Germline CDR1 and CDR2: SEHNR and FQNEAQ (reference sequence). The CDR3 extends over 15 amino acids. Unmatched junction bases numbered 2, after V lost 5 bases and J lost 5 bases. The CDR3 here is CASSVTSGRDNEQFF. The CDR3, as DNA: TGTGCCAGCAGCGTGACTAGCGGGAGGGACAATGAGCAGTTCTTC.

V and J are TRBV7-9 and TRBJ2-7; D is uncertain. V lost 4 bases, J lost 2 bases, and 24 bases lay in between. Germline values: CDR1 SEHNR, CDR2 FQNEAQ (reference sequence). The CDR3 spans 18 residues. This chain's CDR3 is CASSSIGRTGSNPYEQYF. In DNA, the CDR3 is TGTGCCAGCAGCTCAATCGGACGTACCGGGTCTAACCCCTACGAGCAGTACTTC.

The chain employs TRBV2 and TRBJ1-2; D unclear. The germline CDR1 and CDR2 sequences are SNHLY and FYNNEI. This CDR3 spans 11 amino acids. With 4 bases removed from V and 7 bases from J, the gap between germline ends came to 7 bases. Here the CDR3 DNA reads TGTGCCAGCAGTGGGGAGTCTGGCTACACCTTC. Translation gives CASSGESGYTF. Full variable domain (remainder filled in from reference TRBV2 and TRBJ1-2): EPEVTQTPSHQVTQMGQEVILRCVPISNHLYFYWYRQILGQKVEFLVSFYNNEISEKSEIFDDQFSVERPDGSNFTLKIRSTKLEDSAMYFCASSGESGYTFGSGTRLTVV.

The V and J genes are TRBV10-3 and TRBJ2-1; TRBD1 matches at 8 bases. The germline CDR1 and CDR2 sequences are ENHRY and SYGVKD. V shed 2 bases and J 5 bases; nucleotides not matched to a gene: 8. CDR3 length equals 16 residues. The CDR3 is CAISERRDRINNEQFF. As DNA, the CDR3 is TGTGCCATCAGTGAGCGCCGGGACAGGATTAACAATGAGCAGTTCTTC.

The rearrangement uses TRBV27 and TRBJ2-7, with D perhaps being TRBD1 or TRBD2 (6 bases each). The CDR3 is made up of 16 amino acids. Trimming took off 2 bases at V and 1 base at J, with 15 bases between the two ends. CDR1 is MNHEY and CDR2 is SMNVEV in the germline V gene (reference sequence). This CDR3 is CASSLIGGLHSYEQYF. The CDR3, as DNA: TGTGCCAGCAGTTTAATTGGGGGGCTACATTCCTACGAGCAGTACTTC.

V gene TRBV19 combines with J gene TRBJ1-1; D unclear. CDR1 and CDR2 (germline): LNHDA, SQIVND (reference sequence). V shed 0 bases and J shed 3 bases, with 5 bases lying between them. CDR3 length equals 13 residues. For the CDR3, the DNA is TGTGCCAGTAGTATAGAAAGTTACACTGAAGCTTTCTTT. Amino acid sequence: CASSIESYTEAFF.

The chain uses TRBV27 and TRBJ1-6; D perhaps matches TRBD1 (5 bases). The CDR3 totals 15 residues. V was cut by 3 bases and J by 7 bases, with 13 bases left in between. The germline gives CDR1 MNHEY, CDR2 SMNVEV (reference sequence). CDR3 residues: CASSFQGFRNSPLHF. In DNA form, the CDR3 reads TGTGCCAGCAGTTTTCAGGGATTTCGGAATTCACCCCTCCACTTT.

This chain uses TRBV19 with TRBJ2-7; the match to TRBD1 covers 9 bases. The CDR3 spans 15 residues. Germline-derived CDR1 and CDR2 are LNHDA and SQIVND (reference sequence). Trimming at V came to 4 bases and at J to 7 bases, leaving 11 bases not matched to a gene. The DNA for the CDR3 is TGTGCCAGTAGTAAGACAGGGGGGGTCCCAGGAGAGCAGTACTTC. It translates to CASSKTGGVPGEQYF.

The genes are TRBV18 and TRBJ2-7; tentative D call: TRBD2 (5 bases). CDR1 and CDR2 (germline): KGHSH, LQKENI. CDR3 length: 14 residues. The germline V and J ends were trimmed by 2 bases and 5 bases, with 13 bases remaining between them. This CDR3 reads CASSPSGRINEQYF. The CDR3 nucleotides are TGTGCCAGCTCACCATCGGGAAGGATTAACGAGCAGTACTTC.

J is TRBJ1-1 and V is TRBV5-6; D gene ambiguous. The germline V gene encodes CDR1 SGHDT and CDR2 YYEEEE. The CDR3 is 15 residues long. Between the trimmed V and J ends, which lost 4 bases and 1 base, there was a span of 14 bases. The CDR3 nucleotides are TGTGCCAGCAGCCCCACAATCGACACGAACACTGAAGCTTTCTTT. Residues: CASSPTIDTNTEAFF.

The chain uses TRBV11-2 and TRBJ2-7; 7 nucleotides agree with TRBD2. The germline V gene has CDR1 SGHAT and CDR2 FQNNGV. This CDR3 has 13 amino acids. Trimming took 3 bases from V and 2 from J; bases not matched to a gene: 1. DNA for the CDR3: TGTGCCAGCAGCTTCCGGGGGGCCTACGAGCAGTACTTC. It encodes CASSFRGAYEQYF. The full variable domain, completed using reference TRBV11-2 and TRBJ2-7, is EAGVAQSPRYKIIEKRQSVAFWCNPISGHATLYWYQQILGQGPKLLIQFQNNGVVDDSQLPKDRFSAERLKGVDSTLKIQPAKLEDSAVYLCASSFRGAYEQYFGPGTRLTVT.

As concerns this clone: Other DNA sequences in the same sample also yield this CDR3. The J gene is TRBJ1-1, the V gene TRBV27; D gene unclear. V was cut by 1 base and J by 0 bases, with 3 bases left in between. The CDR3 runs to 13 residues. Germline assignment: CDR1 MNHEY and CDR2 SMNVEV (reference sequence). CDR3 residues: CASSLWLNTEAFF. DNA of the CDR3: TGTGCCAGCAGTTTATGGTTGAACACTGAAGCTTTCTTT.